A single sample gave rise to the 24 T cell receptor beta chains below, sequenced in a study of breast tumors, draining lymph nodes, adjacent tissues. Axillary draining lymph nodes of breast cancer patients supplied the node samples. One entry per CDR3 protein, called by TCRdb with MiXCR from the multiplex PCR reads. This sample has under 350,000 distinct CDR3 sequences, with 30% found just once. The sequenced material came from axillary lymph node tissue. Receptors were obtained from a female donor with breast cancer. Some clones in this sample may be carry-over from other donors' samples.

This clonotype occurred a few times. The V gene is TRBV6-2 or TRBV6-3, the J gene TRBJ2-3, with no clear D. This CDR3 region has 13 residues. CDR1 and CDR2 (germline): MNHEY, SVGEGT. V was clipped by 11 bases and J by 0 bases, with 12 bases between them. CDR3 nucleotides: TGTGCCGGTGCAGACGAAAGCACAGATACGCAGTATTTT. Amino acid sequence: CAGADESTDTQYF.

There are many counts of this clonotype. This sequence joins TRBV7-9 and TRBJ2-1, with D unclear. The CDR3 extends over 15 amino acids. Trimming removed 2 bases at V and 0 bases at J, with 8 bases between. The germline CDR1 and CDR2 sequences are SEHNR and FQNEAQ (reference sequence). CDR3: CASSLRKSSYNEQFF. The CDR3 DNA reads TGTGCCAGCAGCTTACGGAAAAGCTCCTACAATGAGCAGTTCTTC.

Regarding this clonotype: A read error may explain this, as a much larger clone is one base away. The rearrangement joins TRBV6-2 or TRBV6-3 to TRBJ1-6; a weak D match, TRBD1 (5 bases). This CDR3 has 11 amino acids. Germline V gene data show CDR1 as MNHEY and CDR2 as SVGEGT. CDR3 in amino acids: CASRGPTPLYF. The CDR3 bases are TGTGCCAGCAGGGGGCCCACACCCCTCTACTTT.

This clonotype was recorded at least ten times. The CDR3 DNA reads as TGTGCCAGCAATTTGGGTGCCGGGGCCAACGTCCTGACTTTC. This gives the protein CASNLGAGANVLTF. The rearrangement joins TRBV2 to TRBJ2-6; no firm D call. V was pared by 7 bases and J by 4 bases, with 11 bases between. The CDR3 length is 14 residues. CDR1 and CDR2 from the germline V gene are SNHLY and FYNNEI.

The table lists this clonotype with many counts. This rearrangement joins TRBV11-2 to TRBJ2-5, with 7 bases aligning to TRBD2. The CDR3 consists of 15 residues. The junction had 9 bases not matched to a gene; V was cut back by 3 bases and J by 5 bases. Germline V gives CDR1 SGHAT, CDR2 FQNNGV. CDR3 bases: TGTGCCAGCAGCTTTTTCGGACTAGAAGACGAGACCCAGTACTTC. Protein product: CASSFFGLEDETQYF.

This clonotype was counted ten times or more. This chain uses TRBV4-2 with TRBJ2-7, with D possibly TRBD2 on 6 matching bases. V lost 0 bases and J lost 6, with 18 bases in between. The CDR3 consists of 16 residues. Germline CDR1 LGHNA, CDR2 YNFKEQ. CDR3 in DNA: TGTGCCAGCAGCCAAGATTCGTGGAGGGTAGTCGGCGAGCAGTACTTC. Protein sequence: CASSQDSWRVVGEQYF.

This clonotype was recorded at least ten times. The V call is TRBV18, the J call TRBJ1-6; perhaps TRBD1 as D (5 bases). Trimming removed 2 bases from V and 10 bases from J, with 9 bases in between. CDR1 is KGHSH, CDR2 LQKENI, per germline. The CDR3 spans 13 residues. For the CDR3, the DNA is TGTGCCAGCTCACCATATAGGGGCTCACCCCTCCACTTT. Translating gives CASSPYRGSPLHF.

The V and J genes are TRBV2 and TRBJ2-1; TRBD2 matches 11 bases. V was clipped by 6 bases and J by 10 bases; unmatched bases: 14. Germline values: CDR1 SNHLY, CDR2 FYNNEI. This CDR3 comprises 16 residues. CDR3 coding DNA: TGTGCCAGCAGCTTCGAACTAGCGGGAGAGCACGGGGAGCAGTTCTTC. Protein: CASSFELAGEHGEQFF.

The V gene is TRBV5-1, the J gene TRBJ1-5, with a weak D call TRBD1 (5 bases). The CDR3 is 14 amino acids. Trimming removed 1 base from V and 4 bases from J, with 9 bases in between. CDR1 SGHRS and CDR2 YFSETQ come from the germline V gene. This CDR3 reads CASSLMQGNQPQHF. CDR3 sequence (DNA): TGCGCCAGCAGCTTGATGCAGGGAAATCAGCCCCAGCATTTT.

The chain's CDR3 is CASSLLTGRPGNTIYF. DNA for the CDR3: TGTGCCAGCAGTCTCTTGACAGGGCGACCTGGAAACACCATATATTTT. V usage is TRBV12-3 or TRBV12-4 and J usage is TRBJ1-3, with TRBD1 matching over 7 bases. There are 16 residues in the CDR3. Trimming took 5 bases from V and 2 from J; bases not matched to a gene: 9.

This clonotype has a handful of counts. A read error is possible here, since a much larger clone lies one base away. The chain combines TRBV20-1 with TRBJ2-1, with 8 bases aligning to TRBD1. Unmatched junction bases numbered 13, after V lost 6 bases and J lost 6 bases. The CDR3 is made up of 15 amino acids. The V gene's germline CDR1 is DFQATT and CDR2 SNEGSKA (reference sequence). The CDR3 DNA follows: TGCAGTGCGACTCTTGGACAGGGCCGAACCAATGAGCAGTTCTTC. Residues: CSATLGQGRTNEQFF.

This clonotype was seen at least ten times. The J gene is TRBJ1-5, the V gene TRBV5-6; D is undetermined. Trimming left V 4 bases short and J 1 base short, with 9 bases between. Germline lookup yields CDR1 SGHDT and CDR2 YYEEEE. CDR3 length: 14 residues. CDR3 in DNA: TGTGCCAGCAGCCCCGACAAAAGCAATCAGCCCCAGCATTTT. This encodes CASSPDKSNQPQHF.

Comment on this clonotype: A clone one base away is much larger, so this may be a read error. This chain uses TRBV12-3 or TRBV12-4 with TRBJ2-2; TRBD2 is a possible D gene (5 bases). The CDR3 is made up of 16 amino acids. The CDR3, as DNA: TGTGCCAGCAGTTTCTATCCGGCAGCCAACACCGGGGAGCTGCTTTTT. Translated, it gives CASSFYPAANTGELLF.

The sample holds many counts of this clonotype. The V and J genes are TRBV7-2 and TRBJ1-6; 7 bases align to TRBD1. Germline loops: CDR1 SGHTA, CDR2 FQGNSA. CDR3 length: 15 residues. After removal of 5 bases from V and 9 bases from J, the junction contained 10 bases not matched to a gene. CDR3 sequence (DNA): TGTGCCAGCAGCCCGCGACAGGGAGGGCCTTCACCCCTCCACTTT. Amino acid sequence: CASSPRQGGPSPLHF.

As to this clonotype: A read error may be the cause here, since a much bigger clone is one base away. As DNA, the CDR3 is TGTGCCAGCAGTGATTACCCCGCGGGCGTGTCTTTT. The encoded protein is CASSDYPAGVSF. V is TRBV6-1 and J is TRBJ2-2; TRBD2 might be the D (5 bases). The germline gives CDR1 MNHNS, CDR2 SASEGT. This CDR3 contains 12 residues.

The table lists this clonotype with a few counts. The rearrangement joins TRBV18 to TRBJ2-7; D may be TRBD1 or TRBD2 (5 bases each). Trimming pared 1 base from V and 3 bases from J, leaving 13 bases between. Germline lookup yields CDR1 KGHSH and CDR2 LQKENI. The CDR3 consists of 15 residues. DNA for the CDR3: TGTGCCAGCTCACCACGTGGGGGTAAAGGCTACGAGCAGTACTTC. Its translation: CASSPRGGKGYEQYF. Full variable domain (remainder filled in from reference TRBV18 and TRBJ2-7): NAGVMQNPRHLVRRRGQEARLRCSPMKGHSHVYWYRQLPEEGLKFMVYLQKENIIDESGMPKERFSAEFPKEGPSILRIQQVVRGDSAAYFCASSPRGGKGYEQYFGPGTRLTVT.

Note on this clonotype: A single base separates this from a much larger clone, so it may be a read error. This chain connects TRBV20-1 to TRBJ1-5; D is possibly TRBD1 (5 bases). This CDR3 region has 14 residues. Germline values: CDR1 DFQATT, CDR2 SNEGSKA (reference sequence). CDR3 coding DNA: TGCAGTGCTAGTCGCCGACAGAGCAATCAGCCCCAGCGTTTT. Translating it yields CSASRRQSNQPQRF.

This clonotype was observed many times. The J gene is TRBJ2-5, the V gene TRBV30; perhaps TRBD2 as D (7 bases). Trimming removed 2 bases at V and 3 bases at J, with 13 bases between. CDR3 length equals 14 residues. The germline V gene encodes CDR1 GTSNPN and CDR2 SVGIG (reference sequence). As DNA, the CDR3 is TGTGCCTGGAGTAGGGGGGGGCGCAAAGAGACCCAGTACTTC. Translating gives CAWSRGGRKETQYF.

The CDR3 reads CASSVDSGRYEQYF. The DNA for the CDR3 is TGTGCCAGCAGCGTAGATAGCGGGAGATACGAGCAGTACTTC. The rearrangement links TRBV9 to TRBJ2-7; 9 bases are a match to TRBD2. Losses at the gene ends were 0 bases for V and 4 bases for J; bases not matched to a gene: 2. Germline assignment: CDR1 SGDLS and CDR2 YYNGEE. The CDR3 spans 14 residues.

This clonotype came up a few times. The V and J genes are TRBV27 and TRBJ1-5; 8 bases map to TRBD1. The V gene's germline CDR1 is MNHEY and CDR2 SMNVEV (reference sequence). CDR3 length: 17 amino acids. The V and J ends lost 5 bases and 0 bases, in that order; junction bases with no gene match: 9. CDR3 in DNA: TGTGCCAGCAGTGACAGGGGCCCGCTGTATAGCAATCAGCCCCAGCATTTT. The encoded protein is CASSDRGPLYSNQPQHF.

This clonotype was counted once. The genes are TRBV7-2 and TRBJ1-3; a weak D match, TRBD1 (6 bases). CDR1 is SGHTA, CDR2 FQGNSA, per germline. The CDR3 sequence is 16 residues long. Trimming left V 5 bases short and J 2 bases short, with 16 bases between. For the CDR3, the DNA is TGTGCCAGCAGCACAAGGGCCGGGGGCCCTGGAAACACCATATATTTT. This translates into CASSTRAGGPGNTIYF.

This clonotype was counted between two and nine times. This chain joins TRBV6-6 and TRBJ2-4; D is perhaps TRBD1 or TRBD2 (6 bases each). Looked up from germline, CDR1 is MNHNY and CDR2 is SVGAGI (reference sequence). This CDR3 region has 16 residues. V was shortened by 4 bases and J by 10 bases, with 23 bases between the two germline ends. The CDR3 DNA follows: TGTGCCAGCAGTTCTCCAGGGGCAGCCTCTCGGGGGATTCAGTACTTC. It specifies CASSSPGAASRGIQYF.

This clonotype was observed at least ten times. The chain joins TRBV7-2 to TRBJ2-5; no definite D call. The germline V gene encodes CDR1 SGHTA and CDR2 FQGNSA. The CDR3 totals 13 residues. Trimming shortened V by 2 bases and J by 1 base, and 5 bases separated the two germline ends. The CDR3 DNA reads TGTGCCAGCAGCTTAAAATCCCAAGAGACCCAGTACTTC. Translated, it gives CASSLKSQETQYF.

This clonotype was detected once. This rearrangement joins TRBV10-3 to TRBJ1-2, with a possible D match to TRBD1 (5 bases). V lost 4 bases and J lost 4, with 16 bases in between. This CDR3 has 15 residues. Germline V gene lookup returns CDR1 ENHRY and CDR2 SYGVKD. The CDR3 reads CAISARVGARYGYTF. The CDR3, as DNA: TGTGCCATCAGTGCTAGAGTTGGGGCCCGCTATGGCTACACCTTC.